This is a list of T cell receptor beta chains from one sample in a study of blood T cell repertoires in COVID-19. Some clones are missing from TCRdb's copy, which holds only in-frame ones; the method was immunoSEQ multiplex PCR. This repertoire shows 110,000 to 150,000 clones, 81% found once; its top ten account for roughly 8.2%. Sequenced material: peripheral blood. Source of these receptors: a human donor in a cohort sampled during active COVID-19. Each CDR3 is given with its conserved first and last residue. D genes are given only for firm matches. Expanded clones get a size class; other rows say once, few or many, or leave the size out.

d_call j_call v_call clone_size cdr3_nt cdr3_aa
. TRBJ1-2 TRBV7-2 . TGTGCCAGCAGCTTAGCGCCAGGTTTATATGGCTACACCTTC CASSLAPGLYGYTF
TRBD1 TRBJ2-5 TRBV28 . TGTGCCAGCAGTCCCTCGGGACAGGGGGGCCAAGAGACCCAGTACTTC CASSPSGQGGQETQYF
. TRBJ2-7 TRBV6-5 . TGTGCCAGCAGTTACTCGTCGTTGAGAAGTGAGCAGTACTTC CASSYSSLRSEQYF
TRBD1 TRBJ1-1 TRBV7-2 . TGTGCCAGCAGCAAACGGACAGGGGGGGACACTGAAGCTTTCTTT CASSKRTGGDTEAFF
. TRBJ2-5 TRBV18 . TGTGCCAGCTCACCGACCCCGGGGGTAGAGACCCAGTACTTC CASSPTPGVETQYF
TRBD1 TRBJ2-6 TRBV6-2/TRBV6-3 . TGTGCCAGCAGTTACCCTCGGCCAGGGGGCCGCTCTGGGGCCAACGTCCTGACTTTC CASSYPRPGGRSGANVLTF
TRBD1 TRBJ2-5 TRBV14 . TGTGCCAGCAGCCAAAACAGGGGCCAAGAGACCCAGTACTTC CASSQNRGQETQYF
. TRBJ1-6 TRBV6-5 once TGTGCCAGCAGAAACGGGGGTTCACCCCTCCACTTT CASRNGGSPLHF
. TRBJ2-3 TRBV10-3 . TGTGCCTCCAGACAGCCTGGAGATACGCAGTATTTT CASRQPGDTQYF
TRBD2 TRBJ2-1 TRBV19 . TGTGCCAGTAGTACCGAAACCTCTAGCGGGAGGGCCTGGAATGAGCAGTTCTTC CASSTETSSGRAWNEQFF